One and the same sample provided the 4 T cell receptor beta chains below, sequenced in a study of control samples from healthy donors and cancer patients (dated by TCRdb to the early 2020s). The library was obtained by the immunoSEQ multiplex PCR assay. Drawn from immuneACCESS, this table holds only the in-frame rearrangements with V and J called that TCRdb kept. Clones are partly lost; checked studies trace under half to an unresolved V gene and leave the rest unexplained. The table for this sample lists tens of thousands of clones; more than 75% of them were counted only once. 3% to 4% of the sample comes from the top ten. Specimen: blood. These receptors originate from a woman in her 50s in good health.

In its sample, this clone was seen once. The CDR3 loop is CASSLGTSGRARNYNEQFF. The CDR3 bases are TGTGCCAGCAGCTTGGGGACTAGCGGGAGGGCCAGGAATTACAATGAGCAGTTCTTC. J is TRBJ2-1 and V is TRBV7-2; 16 bases match TRBD2. This CDR3 is 19 amino acids long. Germline assignment: CDR1 SGHTA and CDR2 FQGNSA. The trim removed 3 bases at V and 4 bases at J, leaving 9 bases unmatched.

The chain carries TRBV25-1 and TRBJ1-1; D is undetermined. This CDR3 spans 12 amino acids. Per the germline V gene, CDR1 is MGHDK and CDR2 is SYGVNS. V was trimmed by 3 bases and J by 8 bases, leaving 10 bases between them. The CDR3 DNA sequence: TGTGCCAGCAGTGATTTCGGGGAGGAAGCTTTCTTT. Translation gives CASSDFGEEAFF.

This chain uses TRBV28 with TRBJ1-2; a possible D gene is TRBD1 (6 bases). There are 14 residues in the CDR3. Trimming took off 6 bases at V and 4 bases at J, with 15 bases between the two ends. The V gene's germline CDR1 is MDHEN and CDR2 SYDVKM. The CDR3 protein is CASSLETGIYGYTF. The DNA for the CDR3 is TGTGCCAGCAGCTTAGAGACAGGAATCTATGGCTACACCTTC.

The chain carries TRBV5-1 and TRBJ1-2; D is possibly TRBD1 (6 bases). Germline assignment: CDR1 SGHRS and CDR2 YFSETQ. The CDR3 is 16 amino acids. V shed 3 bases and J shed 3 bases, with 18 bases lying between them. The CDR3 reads CASSSGLGQRDYGYTF. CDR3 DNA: TGCGCCAGCAGCTCGGGGTTAGGACAGCGAGACTATGGCTACACCTTC.